This T cell receptor (beta chain) was documented in a study of beta chain features in type 1 diabetes. Study-level points and caveats: Moderately but significantly shorter TCRB CDR3s were found in Type 1 diabetes patients in all four CD4+ subsets.

CD4+ naive, central memory, regulatory and stem cell-like memory subsets were isolated by sorting on CD45RO/CCR7/CD25/CD127/CD95/CD27. All of the isolated RNA was reverse transcribed, so expressed TCRB transcripts were sequenced. The assay was immunoSEQ multiplex PCR, and TCRdb's table has in-frame clones only and misses some. The table lists roughly 350,000 clones, over 9% of them singletons. About this clone itself: What it recognizes is unknown. The sample has other DNA sequences that encode this CDR3 too.

The TCR comes from a man between 25 and 39 years old with type 1 diabetes. Specimen: central memory CD4+ T cells from blood.

CDR3 sequence (DNA): TGTGCCAGCAGCTTACAGGGATATGGCTACACCTTC. It is translated as CASSLQGYGYTF. The chain has TRBV7-2 and TRBJ1-2; possible D gene TRBD1, 5 bases. With 2 bases removed from V and 5 bases from J, the gap between germline ends came to 6 bases. Germline-derived CDR1 and CDR2 are SGHTA and FQGNSA. The CDR3 is 12 residues long.